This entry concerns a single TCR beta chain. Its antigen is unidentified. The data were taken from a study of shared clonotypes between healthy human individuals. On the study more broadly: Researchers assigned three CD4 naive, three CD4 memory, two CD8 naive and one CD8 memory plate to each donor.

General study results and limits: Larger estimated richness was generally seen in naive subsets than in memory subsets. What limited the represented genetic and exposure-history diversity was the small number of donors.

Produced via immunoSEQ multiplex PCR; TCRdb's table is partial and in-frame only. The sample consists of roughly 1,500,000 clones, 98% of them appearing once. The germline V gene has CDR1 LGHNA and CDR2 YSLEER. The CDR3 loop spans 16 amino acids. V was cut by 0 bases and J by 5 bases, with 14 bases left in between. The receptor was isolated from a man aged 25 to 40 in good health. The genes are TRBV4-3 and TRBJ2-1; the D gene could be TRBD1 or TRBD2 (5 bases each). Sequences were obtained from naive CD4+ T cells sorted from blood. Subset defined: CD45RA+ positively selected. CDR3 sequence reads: CASSQDARGLDNEQFF. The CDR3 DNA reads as TGCGCCAGCAGCCAAGATGCCCGGGGCCTAGACAATGAGCAGTTCTTC.